This T cell receptor (beta chain) derives from a study of regulatory T cells in long-lasting Graves disease. Overall study findings and caveats: Reduced TCR diversity was observed in persistent Graves' patients versus newly diagnosed patients. Accuracy may have been reduced by the small sample size.

This clonotype was counted ten times or more. What it binds is unknown. Arm-PCR of CDR3 regions and iRepertoire HTBI primers were the basis on which TCR beta libraries were built. Each CDR3 protein gets one entry after TCRdb re-called the multiplex PCR reads with MiXCR. Counted here are about 240,000 distinct CDR3 sequences, around 20% occurring once; the ten biggest clones make up over 11%. Stated time point: newly diagnosed GD, antithyroid drugs for less than 3 months. PBMC RNA was the source of the TCR library. The patients were enrolled through endocrinology in Xi'an, China. Sequencing used peripheral blood mononuclear cells (PBMCs), obtained at new diagnosis, from a patient treated with antithyroid drugs. The receptor was derived from a female donor with Graves disease.

CDR3 coding DNA: TGTGCCAGCAGCTTGACCGAAAACTATGGCTACACCTTC. Protein product: CASSLTENYGYTF. V usage is TRBV7-9 and J usage is TRBJ1-2; unclear D gene. Trimming removed 3 bases from V and 2 bases from J, with 7 bases in between. From germline, CDR1 is SEHNR and CDR2 FQNEAQ (reference sequence). CDR3 length equals 13 residues.